A selection of T cell receptor beta chains follows, all from one sample in a study of blood T cell repertoires in COVID-19. Clones were read by immunoSEQ multiplex PCR, and TCRdb kept only the in-frame ones, dropping some. Among roughly 250,000 clones, about nine tenths were seen once, and the ten largest hold just under 6.5%. The specimen sequenced was PBMCs or T cells enriched from blood (not recorded which). The source of these receptors is a woman in her 30s with acute COVID-19. CDR3s include the opening cysteine and the closing phenylalanine or tryptophan. A D gene is named only where the DNA matches it firmly. Size is stated for part of the rows, as once, few or many counts, or as a class when the clone is expanded.

>TRBJ2-2|NA|NA|TRBV19
TGTGCCAGTAGTAGTTGGGGAGAGTCGTCGAACACCGGGGAGCTGTTTTTT
CASSSWGESSNTGELFF
>TRBJ2-1|NA|NA|TRBV20-1
TGCAGTGCTAGCAGGGCTGATGAGCAGTTCTTC
CSASRADEQFF
>TRBJ2-1|NA|TRBD2|TRBV27
TGTGCCAGCAGTAGGCCGGGACTAGCGGTCTACAATGAGCAGTTCTTC
CASSRPGLAVYNEQFF
>TRBJ2-2|NA|TRBD2|TRBV5-4
TGTGCCAGCAGCTTCCCGACTAGCGGGGGGCCGGGAAGGGGGGAGCTGTTTTTT
CASSFPTSGGPGRGELFF
>TRBJ2-7|once|NA|TRBV9
TGTGCCAGCAGCGTAGATCTCGGTAAATACGAGCAGTACTTC
CASSVDLGKYEQYF
>TRBJ2-3|NA|TRBD2|TRBV9
TGTGCCAGCAGTTTTAGCGGGGGAGTTACAGATACGCAGTATTTT
CASSFSGGVTDTQYF
>TRBJ1-1|NA|TRBD1|TRBV7-2
TGTGCCAGCAGCCGGGACAGTCTATCGAACACTGAAGCTTTCTTT
CASSRDSLSNTEAFF
>TRBJ2-3|large|TRBD2|TRBV7-2
TGTGCCAGCAGCCTCGGACTAGCGCACACAGATACGCAGTATTTT
CASSLGLAHTDTQYF
>TRBJ2-3|NA|NA|TRBV5-1
TGCGCCAGCAGCGGAGTCCTACAGGGCTCTAGCACAGATACGCAGTATTTT
CASSGVLQGSSTDTQYF
>TRBJ2-7|NA|TRBD2|TRBV19
TGTGCCAGTATGGGACTACTAGGAGAGCAGTACTTC
CASMGLLGEQYF
>TRBJ2-7|NA|NA|TRBV6-5
TGTGCCAGCAGCTCCCCGGAGGGGAAGTACTTC
CASSSPEGKYF
>TRBJ1-1|NA|NA|TRBV6-5
TGTGCCAGCACCCCCTCGCGGCAGCAGAACACTGAAGCTTTCTTT
CASTPSRQQNTEAFF
>TRBJ1-6|NA|NA|TRBV7-2
TGTGCCAGCAGCTTAAGCGGGGGAGGGTCACCCCTCCACTTT
CASSLSGGGSPLHF
>TRBJ1-4|NA|NA|TRBV6-2/TRBV6-3
TGTGCCAGCAGCACCTATCCGGGATTCGTCTCGGAGAAACTGTTTTTT
CASSTYPGFVSEKLFF
>TRBJ2-1|NA|TRBD2|TRBV7-8
TGTGCCAGCAGCTCAGAGACTAGCGGGAGGAACAATGAGCAGTTCTTC
CASSSETSGRNNEQFF
>TRBJ2-5|NA|NA|TRBV5-4
TGTGCCAGCAGGGATGGACAGCAAGAGACCCAGTACTTC
CASRDGQQETQYF
>TRBJ2-7|NA|NA|TRBV6-5
TGTGCCAGCAGAACGAACACCGAGCAGTACTTC
CASRTNTEQYF
>TRBJ2-6|NA|TRBD2|TRBV28
TGTGCCAGCAGGCCTCCCGGGGGGTCTGGGGCCAACGTCCTGACTTTC
CASRPPGGSGANVLTF
>TRBJ2-5|NA|NA|TRBV19
TGTGCCAGTAGTATTTCCCAGGGGGAGACCCAGTACTTC
CASSISQGETQYF
>TRBJ1-4|NA|NA|TRBV29-1
TGCAGCGTTGGGGGAGGGTCCAATGAAAAACTGTTTTTT
CSVGGGSNEKLFF
>TRBJ1-4|NA|TRBD1|TRBV7-9
TGTGCCAGCAGCCTCCGACAGGGTAGGGTCAATATGGAAAAACTGTTTTTT
CASSLRQGRVNMEKLFF
>TRBJ1-1|NA|NA|TRBV27
TGTGCCAGCAGGTCAGGGGTGGTGGGCAAAGCTTTCTTT
CASRSGVVGKAFF
>TRBJ1-2|NA|TRBD1|TRBV7-9
TGTGCCAGCAGCCTGGGGACAGTTGAAACCTTC
CASSLGTVETF
>TRBJ1-2|NA|TRBD1|TRBV15
TGTGCCACCAGCAGAGATGTAGGACAGGGGACCTATGGCTACACCTTC
CATSRDVGQGTYGYTF
>TRBJ1-1|NA|NA|TRBV20-1
TGCAGTGCTAGTGCAGGGATGAACACTGAAGCTTTCTTT
CSASAGMNTEAFF
>TRBJ2-7|NA|NA|TRBV6-5
TGTGCCAGCAGTCTTACAGGGAGCTCCTACGAGCAGTACTTC
CASSLTGSSYEQYF
>TRBJ2-1|NA|TRBD2|TRBV5-6
TGTGCCAGCAGCTCCGGGACTAGCTACAATGAGCAGTTCTTC
CASSSGTSYNEQFF
>TRBJ1-2|NA|NA|TRBV7-6
TGTGCCAGCAGCCCACAGGGCTACTATGGCTACACCTTC
CASSPQGYYGYTF
>TRBJ1-1|NA|NA|TRBV6-5
TGTGCCAGCAGTTACTCTAACAGGGTTATAGCTTTCTTT
CASSYSNRVIAFF
>TRBJ1-5|NA|NA|TRBV6-2/TRBV6-3
TGTGCCAGCAGTCCCTGGAGGGGCAATCAGCCCCAGCATTTT
CASSPWRGNQPQHF
>TRBJ1-2|NA|TRBD1|TRBV2
TGTGCCAGCAGTGGCCGGGACAGGGGTCAGGGCTACACCTTC
CASSGRDRGQGYTF
>TRBJ2-1|NA|NA|TRBV6-5
TGTGCCAGCAGTTATTACAGTGAGCAGTTCTTC
CASSYYSEQFF
>TRBJ1-6|NA|NA|TRBV28
TGTGCCAGCAGTCCGGGAGACAAACGTTCACCCCTCCACTTT
CASSPGDKRSPLHF
>TRBJ1-2|few|TRBD1|TRBV2
TGTGCCAGCAGTGAAATAAGACCGACAGGGGGGGTCTATGGCTACACCTTC
CASSEIRPTGGVYGYTF
>TRBJ1-3|NA|NA|TRBV6-1
TGTGCCAGCAGTGCCCGACAGGAGAGCTCTGGAAACACCATATATTTT
CASSARQESSGNTIYF
>TRBJ2-5|NA|NA|TRBV30
TGTGCCTGGAGTGCTGAGGGGGATGAGGAGACCCAGTACTTC
CAWSAEGDEETQYF
>TRBJ2-3|NA|TRBD1|TRBV4-2
TGTGCCAGCAGCCCTCACTTGGACAGGGTGGCAGATACGCAGTATTTT
CASSPHLDRVADTQYF
>TRBJ1-2|NA|TRBD1|TRBV7-9
TGTGCCAGCAGCTCCATCTCGGGACAGGGGTACTATGGCTACACCTTC
CASSSISGQGYYGYTF
>TRBJ2-3|NA|NA|TRBV5-6
TGTGCCAGCAGAAGAACAGGTATTCCCCCAGATACGCAGTATTTT
CASRRTGIPPDTQYF
>TRBJ2-5|NA|NA|TRBV7-6
TGTGCCAGCAGCTTAGTCGTACAAGAGACCCAGTACTTC
CASSLVVQETQYF
>TRBJ2-7|NA|NA|TRBV6-2/TRBV6-3
TGTGCCAGCAGTTCGCCCGGGACAACCTACGAGCAGTACTTC
CASSSPGTTYEQYF
>TRBJ1-2|NA|TRBD1|TRBV5-1
TGCGCCAGCAGCCAAACCCAAACAGGGGGCTATGGCTACACCTTC
CASSQTQTGGYGYTF
>TRBJ2-2|NA|TRBD2|TRBV9
TGTGCCAGCAGCGTAGGCGGGGGTTGGGGCACCGGGGAGCTGTTTTTT
CASSVGGGWGTGELFF
>TRBJ1-1|NA|TRBD1|TRBV5-4
TGTGCCAGCAGCACAACACAGGGGGCAGGTACTGAAGCTTTCTTT
CASSTTQGAGTEAFF
>TRBJ2-3|NA|NA|TRBV19
TGTGCCAGTAAAACGGGATTGGGTACAGATACGCAGTATTTT
CASKTGLGTDTQYF
>TRBJ2-1|NA|NA|TRBV27
TGTGCCAGCAGTTTTTCGGGGGACAATGAGCAGTTCTTC
CASSFSGDNEQFF
>TRBJ2-5|few|NA|TRBV2
TGTGCCAGCGCGGGGGCCCGGCAAGAGACCCAGTACTTC
CASAGARQETQYF
>TRBJ2-3|NA|NA|TRBV9
TGTGCCAGCAGCGGGCGCAAGGCGGGGCTCACAGATACGCAGTATTTT
CASSGRKAGLTDTQYF
>TRBJ1-5|NA|TRBD1|TRBV29-1
TGCAGCGTTGACCCGGGACAGGGACAGCCCCAGCATTTT
CSVDPGQGQPQHF
>TRBJ1-4|NA|NA|TRBV28
TGTGCCAGCAGTGCCCTAGAAAAACTGTTTTTT
CASSALEKLFF
>TRBJ2-5|NA|TRBD2|TRBV5-1
TGCGCCAGCAGCTTGGGTCTAGCGGCAGAGACCCAGTACTTC
CASSLGLAAETQYF